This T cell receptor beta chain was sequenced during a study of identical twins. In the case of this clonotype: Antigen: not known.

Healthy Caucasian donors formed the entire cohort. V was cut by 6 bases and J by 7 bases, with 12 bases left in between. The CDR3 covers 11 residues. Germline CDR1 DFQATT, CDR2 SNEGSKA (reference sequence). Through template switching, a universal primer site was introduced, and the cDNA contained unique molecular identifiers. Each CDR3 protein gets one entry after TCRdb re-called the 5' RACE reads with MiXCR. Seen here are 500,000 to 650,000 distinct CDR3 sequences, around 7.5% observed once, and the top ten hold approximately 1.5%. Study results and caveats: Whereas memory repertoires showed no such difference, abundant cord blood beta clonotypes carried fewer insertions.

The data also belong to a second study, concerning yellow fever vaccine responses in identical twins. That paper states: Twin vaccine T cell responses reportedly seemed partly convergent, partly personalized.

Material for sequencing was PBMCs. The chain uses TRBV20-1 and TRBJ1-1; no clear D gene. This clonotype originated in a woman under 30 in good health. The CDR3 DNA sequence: TGCAGTGCCGCCGGGCGTTTTGAAGCTTTCTTT. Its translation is CSAAGRFEAFF.